This T cell receptor (beta chain) originates from a study of beta chain features in type 1 diabetes. Whole-study findings and limits: There was a moderate but significant shortening of TCRB CDR3s in all four CD4+ subsets of Type 1 diabetes patients.

Every isolated RNA sample was fully reverse transcribed, so sequencing captured expressed TCRB transcripts. The data were produced by immunoSEQ multiplex PCR, yet TCRdb's version contains in-frame clones alone and is incomplete. The table shows roughly 700,000 clones, with about an eighth occurring only once. V trimming: 3 bases; J trimming: 4 bases; junction bases outside the gene matches: 9. The CDR3 covers 16 residues. The germline V gene has CDR1 MGHRA and CDR2 YSYEKL. This clone showed up just a few times. What it binds is not known. Sequencing input: naive CD4+ T cells from blood. This clonotype was obtained from a man aged 18 to 35 with type 1 diabetes. The rearrangement uses TRBV4-1 and TRBJ1-5, with 7 bases identical to TRBD1. CDR3 loop: CASSQGQTLNNQPQHF. CDR3 in DNA: TGCGCCAGCAGCCAGGGACAGACCCTCAATAATCAGCCCCAGCATTTT.